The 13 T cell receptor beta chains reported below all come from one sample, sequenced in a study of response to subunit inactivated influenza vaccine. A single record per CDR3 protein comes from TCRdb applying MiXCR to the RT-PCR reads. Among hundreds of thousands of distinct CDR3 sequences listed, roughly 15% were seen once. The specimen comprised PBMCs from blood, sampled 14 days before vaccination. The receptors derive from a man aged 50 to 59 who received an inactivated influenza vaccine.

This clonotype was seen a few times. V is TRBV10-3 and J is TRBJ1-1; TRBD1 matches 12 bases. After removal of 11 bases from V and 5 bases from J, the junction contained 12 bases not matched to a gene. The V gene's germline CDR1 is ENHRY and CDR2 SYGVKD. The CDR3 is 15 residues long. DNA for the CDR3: TGTGCCCTCTCCCCGGGACAGGGGGCCGTTACTGAAGCTTTCTTT. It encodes CALSPGQGAVTEAFF.

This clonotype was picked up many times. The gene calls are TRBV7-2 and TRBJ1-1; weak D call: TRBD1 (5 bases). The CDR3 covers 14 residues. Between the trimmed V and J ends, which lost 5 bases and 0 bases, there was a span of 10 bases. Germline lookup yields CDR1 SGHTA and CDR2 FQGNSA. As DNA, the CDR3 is TGTGCCAGCAGCCGGACAACCATGAACACTGAAGCTTTCTTT. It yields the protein CASSRTTMNTEAFF.

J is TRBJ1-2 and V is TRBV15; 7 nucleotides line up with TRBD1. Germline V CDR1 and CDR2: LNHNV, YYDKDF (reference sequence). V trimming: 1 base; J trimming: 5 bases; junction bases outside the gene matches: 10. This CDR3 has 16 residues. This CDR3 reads CATSRVGGTVTYGYTF. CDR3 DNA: TGTGCCACCAGCAGAGTGGGAGGGACAGTGACATATGGCTACACCTTC.

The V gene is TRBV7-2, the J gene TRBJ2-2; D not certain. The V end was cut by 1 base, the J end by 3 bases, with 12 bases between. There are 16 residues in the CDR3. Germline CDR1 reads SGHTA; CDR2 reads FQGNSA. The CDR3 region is CASSLVARQYTGELFF. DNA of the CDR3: TGTGCCAGCAGCTTAGTGGCCCGACAATACACCGGGGAGCTGTTTTTT. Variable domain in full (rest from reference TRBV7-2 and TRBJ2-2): GAGVSQSPSNKVTEKGKDVELRCDPISGHTALYWYRQSLGQGLEFLIYFQGNSAPDKSGLPSDRFSAERTGGSVSTLTIQRTQQEDSAVYLCASSLVARQYTGELFFGEGSRLTVL.

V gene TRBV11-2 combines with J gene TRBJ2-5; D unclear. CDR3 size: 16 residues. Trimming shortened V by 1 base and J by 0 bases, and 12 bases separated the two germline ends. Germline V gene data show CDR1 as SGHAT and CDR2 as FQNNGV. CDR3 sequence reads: CASSLAPASYQETQYF. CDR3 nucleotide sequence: TGTGCCAGCAGCTTAGCGCCAGCTTCGTACCAAGAGACCCAGTACTTC.

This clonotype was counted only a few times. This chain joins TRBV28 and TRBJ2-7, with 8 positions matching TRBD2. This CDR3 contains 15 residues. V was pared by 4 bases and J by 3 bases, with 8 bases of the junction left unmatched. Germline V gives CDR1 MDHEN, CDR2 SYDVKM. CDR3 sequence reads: CASSYGSGGNYEQYF. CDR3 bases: TGTGCCAGCAGTTATGGGAGCGGGGGAAACTACGAGCAGTACTTC.

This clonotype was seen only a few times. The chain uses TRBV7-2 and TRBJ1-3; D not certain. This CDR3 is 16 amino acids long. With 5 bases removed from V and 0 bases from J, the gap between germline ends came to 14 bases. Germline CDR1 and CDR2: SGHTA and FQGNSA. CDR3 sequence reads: CASSQWMGISGNTIYF. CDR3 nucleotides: TGTGCCAGCAGCCAATGGATGGGTATCTCTGGAAACACCATATATTTT. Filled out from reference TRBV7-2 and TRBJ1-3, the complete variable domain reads GAGVSQSPSNKVTEKGKDVELRCDPISGHTALYWYRQSLGQGLEFLIYFQGNSAPDKSGLPSDRFSAERTGGSVSTLTIQRTQQEDSAVYLCASSQWMGISGNTIYFGEGSWLTVV.

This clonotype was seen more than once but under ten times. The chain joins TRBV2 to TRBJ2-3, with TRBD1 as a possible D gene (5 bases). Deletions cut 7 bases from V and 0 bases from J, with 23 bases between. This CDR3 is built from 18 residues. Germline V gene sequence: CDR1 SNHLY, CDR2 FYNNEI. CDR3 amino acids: CASIFDRGSPSSTDTQYF. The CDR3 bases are TGTGCCAGCATTTTTGACAGAGGTTCCCCCAGTAGCACAGATACGCAGTATTTT.

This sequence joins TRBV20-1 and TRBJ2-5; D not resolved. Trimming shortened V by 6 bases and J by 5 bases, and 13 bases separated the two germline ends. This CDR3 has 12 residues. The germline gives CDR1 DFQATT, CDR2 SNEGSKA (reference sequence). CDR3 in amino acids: CSAPNELETQYF. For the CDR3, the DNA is TGCAGTGCCCCTAACGAATTGGAGACCCAGTACTTC.

CDR3 protein: CASSADRGHGYTF. The CDR3 bases are TGTGCCAGCAGTGCCGACAGGGGACATGGCTACACCTTC. J is TRBJ1-2 and V is TRBV2; 8 bases are a match to TRBD1. This CDR3 spans 13 amino acids. CDR1 SNHLY and CDR2 FYNNEI come from the germline V gene. With 4 bases clipped from V and 6 bases from J, the junction kept 4 bases outside the gene matches.

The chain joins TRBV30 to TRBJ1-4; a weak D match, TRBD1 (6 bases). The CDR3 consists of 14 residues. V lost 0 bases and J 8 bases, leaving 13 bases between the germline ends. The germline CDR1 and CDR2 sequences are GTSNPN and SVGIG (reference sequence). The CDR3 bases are TGTGCCTGGAGTGTCGGAGGTACAGGGGAAAAACTGTTTTTT. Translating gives CAWSVGGTGEKLFF.

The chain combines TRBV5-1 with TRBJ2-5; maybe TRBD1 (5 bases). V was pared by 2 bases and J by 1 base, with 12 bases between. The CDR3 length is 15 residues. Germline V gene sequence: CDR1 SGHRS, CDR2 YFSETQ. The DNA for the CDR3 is TGCGCCAGCAGCTTTCCCCAGGGCAGCCAAGAGACCCAGTACTTC. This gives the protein CASSFPQGSQETQYF.

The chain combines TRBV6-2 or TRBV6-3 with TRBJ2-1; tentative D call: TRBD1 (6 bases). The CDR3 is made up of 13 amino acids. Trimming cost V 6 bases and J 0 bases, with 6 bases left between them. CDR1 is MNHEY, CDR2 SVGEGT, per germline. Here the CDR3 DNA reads TGTGCCAGCAGGGACAGCTCCTACAATGAGCAGTTCTTC. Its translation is CASRDSSYNEQFF.